This T cell receptor (beta chain) came from a study of blood T cell repertoires in COVID-19. TCRdb's copy holds only in-frame clones and misses some; the assay was immunoSEQ multiplex PCR. The sample carries fewer than 130,000 clones, 80% to 90% recorded once. Trimming cost V 1 base and J 8 bases, with 17 bases left between them. The germline V gene encodes CDR1 GTSNPN and CDR2 SVGIG (reference sequence). The CDR3 extends over 15 amino acids. This TCR was sampled from a woman over 75 with acute or convalescent COVID-19. The chain is built from TRBV30 and TRBJ1-4, with no clear D. Sequences were obtained from peripheral blood. The CDR3 region has the DNA TGTGCCTGGAGTGCGCGAAACTCAGGTGGGGAAAAACTGTTTTTT. It codes for CAWSARNSGGEKLFF.